This T cell receptor beta chain comes out of a study of beta chain features in type 1 diabetes. The authors sorted CD4+ naive, central memory, regulatory and stem cell-like memory cells via CD45RO/CCR7/CD25/CD127/CD95/CD27. About this clone: Its target is not known.

Every isolated RNA sample was fully reverse transcribed, so sequencing captured expressed TCRB transcripts. Profiling relied on immunoSEQ multiplex PCR, and the TCRdb table lists in-frame clones only, not all of them. The sample holds some 150,000 clones; about 8.7% are singletons and the top ten take roughly 0.7%. CDR1 is LGHNA and CDR2 is YNFKEQ in the germline V gene. This CDR3 contains 15 residues. V dropped 1 base and J dropped 3 bases, with 10 bases sitting between them. Whole-study results and caveats: Researchers reported that naive, central memory and Treg TCRB repertoires appeared more similar in patients than in healthy donors.

Source material: central memory CD4+ T cells from blood. The source of this sequence is a man aged 18-30 years in good health. The rearrangement joins TRBV4-2 to TRBJ2-1, with a tentative D call TRBD1 (5 bases). The chain's CDR3 is CASSQAGPVYNEQFF. In DNA, the CDR3 is TGTGCCAGCAGCCAAGCAGGGCCCGTCTACAATGAGCAGTTCTTC.